This TCR beta chain was retrieved from a study of cytomegalovirus exposure and HLA in healthy donors. Study results and caveats: Three chains linked to CMV were shown in vitro to be specific for CMV antigens.

Germline V lookup: CDR1 SGHDN, CDR2 FVKESK. The V end was cut by 1 base, the J end by 9 bases, with 13 bases between. This CDR3 spans 13 amino acids. A remark on this clone: The antigen remains undetermined.

Clones were sequenced by immunoSEQ multiplex PCR, and TCRdb holds only the in-frame ones, with some missing. Here the sample spans about 150,000 clones, about 88% being singletons. Source material: PBMCs. The chain links TRBV14 to TRBJ2-7, with D tentatively TRBD2 (5 bases). The TCR was taken from a woman between 18 and 29 years old in good health and CMV-seropositive. The CDR3 region is CASSQGRSVGQYF. The CDR3 region has the DNA TGTGCCAGCAGCCAAGGTCGTAGCGTCGGGCAGTACTTC.